Described below is a single T cell receptor (beta chain) sequence and its context. This sample was included in a study of T cell changes during pregnancy in multiple sclerosis. Clones were read by immunoSEQ multiplex PCR, and TCRdb kept only the in-frame ones, dropping some. In the table there are about 38,000 clones, 85% to 95% of which are singletons. Germline-derived CDR1 and CDR2 are SGHRS and YFSETQ. The CDR3 covers 14 residues. The junction had 6 bases not matched to a gene; V was cut back by 4 bases and J by 2 bases. The clonotype comes from a female donor with multiple sclerosis, enrolled in a pregnancy study. Material: CD4+ T cells from peripheral blood mononuclear cells, obtained in the second trimester of pregnancy. The V call is TRBV5-1, the J call TRBJ2-7, with 7 bases lining up with TRBD1. The DNA of the CDR3 is TGCGCCAGCAGCACCGACAGGGCCCCCTACGAGCAGTACTTC. Its translation: CASSTDRAPYEQYF.